This passage covers 30 T cell receptor beta chains from one sample sequenced in a study of blood T cell repertoires in COVID-19. Assay used: immunoSEQ multiplex PCR; TCRdb lists only in-frame clones, some missing. This sample has 150,000 to 200,000 clones; 80% to 90% occur once, and the top ten carry roughly 9.7%. Sequencing input: peripheral blood. All receptors derive from a woman in her sixties with COVID-19, enrolled during active disease.

The chain joins TRBV14 to TRBJ1-2; D unresolved. CDR3 length: 17 amino acids. Germline V gene sequence: CDR1 SGHDN, CDR2 FVKESK. The V end was cut by 0 bases, the J end by 0 bases, with 14 bases between. CDR3 region: CASSQERHRMPNYGYTF. The CDR3 DNA follows: TGTGCCAGCAGCCAAGAGCGGCATCGGATGCCTAACTATGGCTACACCTTC.

The genes are TRBV9 and TRBJ2-1, with 9 bases matching TRBD2. Trimming took 0 bases from V and 6 from J; bases not matched to a gene: 7. The V gene's germline CDR1 is SGDLS and CDR2 YYNGEE. This CDR3 has 16 amino acids. The CDR3, as DNA: TGTGCCAGCAGCGTAGTTGCGGGAGGGCCGGTCAATGAGCAGTTCTTC. Translating gives CASSVVAGGPVNEQFF.

V is TRBV2 and J is TRBJ2-2, with D hard to call. V lost 3 bases and J 8 bases, leaving 4 bases between the germline ends. The germline V gene encodes CDR1 SNHLY and CDR2 FYNNEI. The CDR3 is 11 amino acids. The CDR3 nucleotides are TGTGCCAGCAGTGATGTAGGGGAGCTGTTTTTT. This gives the protein CASSDVGELFF.

The rearrangement joins TRBV4-3 to TRBJ2-7; possibly TRBD2 for D (6 bases). This CDR3 has 15 residues. Germline V lookup: CDR1 LGHNA, CDR2 YSLEER. V lost 0 bases and J lost 2, with 11 bases in between. CDR3: CASSQEMGGAYEQYF. The CDR3 DNA sequence: TGCGCCAGCAGCCAAGAAATGGGCGGGGCCTACGAGCAGTACTTC.

This clone was recorded once. The gene calls are TRBV6-5 and TRBJ1-2; 8 nucleotides match TRBD1. Looked up from germline, CDR1 is MNHEY and CDR2 is SVGAGI. The J segment lost 8 bases and the V segment lost 6 bases, leaving 5 bases of the junction unmatched. CDR3 length equals 12 residues. Here the CDR3 DNA reads TGTGCCAGCAGCAGACAGGGGTGGGGCTACACCTTC. It is translated as CASSRQGWGYTF.

V and J are TRBV6-5 and TRBJ1-1; no clear D gene. The CDR3 contains 15 residues. V lost 7 bases and J lost 5, with 20 bases in between. The germline V gene encodes CDR1 MNHEY and CDR2 SVGAGI. CDR3 sequence: CASTTPGRSRTEAFF. The DNA of the CDR3 is TGTGCCAGCACCACCCCCGGGAGATCGAGGACTGAAGCTTTCTTT.

V and J are TRBV30 and TRBJ1-2, with D possibly TRBD1 on 5 matching bases. V lost 1 base, J lost 6 bases, and 9 bases lay in between. Germline CDR1 and CDR2: GTSNPN and SVGIG (reference sequence). This CDR3 is 12 amino acids long. The CDR3 DNA is TGTGCCTGGAGTGGGGGCGGAGATGGCTACACCTTC. Residues: CAWSGGGDGYTF.

This sequence joins TRBV5-6 and TRBJ1-6, with TRBD1 identical over 8 bases. The CDR3 has 15 amino acids. The V gene's germline CDR1 is SGHDT and CDR2 YYEEEE. Trimming took 4 bases from V and 3 from J; bases not matched to a gene: 3. CDR3 DNA: TGTGCCAGCAGCCGGGACAGGTTCTATAATTCACCCCTCCACTTT. Translation: CASSRDRFYNSPLHF.

The chain carries TRBV27 and TRBJ2-1; TRBD2 agrees at 7 bases. The CDR3 sequence is 15 residues long. Germline CDR1 reads MNHEY; CDR2 reads SMNVEV (reference sequence). The trim removed 7 bases at V and 6 bases at J, leaving 12 bases unmatched. This CDR3 is CASNTGGSRVNEQFF. The DNA of the CDR3 is TGTGCCAGCAATACTGGCGGGAGTCGGGTCAATGAGCAGTTCTTC.

The V gene is TRBV24-1, the J gene TRBJ1-5, with 12 nucleotides matching TRBD1. Per the germline V gene, CDR1 is KGHDR and CDR2 is SFDVKD. V was pared by 3 bases and J by 4 bases, with 6 bases of the junction left unmatched. CDR3 size: 17 residues. CDR3 DNA sequence: TGTGCCACCAGTGATACGGGACAGGGGGCCCGTAATCAGCCCCAGCATTTT. This encodes CATSDTGQGARNQPQHF.

The chain has TRBV9 and TRBJ1-1; D not certain. Germline V lookup: CDR1 SGDLS, CDR2 YYNGEE. The ends were cut back, 0 bases at V and 2 bases at J, with 11 bases in the middle. This CDR3 has 15 amino acids. CDR3 in DNA: TGTGCCAGCAGCGTAGAGCCAGCTAGAAACACTGAAGCTTTCTTT. This translates into CASSVEPARNTEAFF.

This chain uses TRBV7-2 with TRBJ2-7; 7 positions agree with TRBD1. J gave up 3 bases and V 6 bases, and 11 bases lay outside the gene matches. CDR1 is SGHTA and CDR2 is FQGNSA in the germline V gene. The CDR3 is 15 amino acids. CDR3 in DNA: TGTGCCAGCAGACATACGACAGGGCCCCTCTACGAGCAGTACTTC. Translated, it gives CASRHTTGPLYEQYF.

V usage is TRBV19 and J usage is TRBJ2-1, with D perhaps matching TRBD1 (6 bases). The CDR3 spans 14 residues. CDR1 LNHDA and CDR2 SQIVND come from the germline V gene (reference sequence). V shed 6 bases and J shed 4 bases, with 13 bases lying between them. The CDR3 DNA reads as TGTGCCAGTAGCCTCCGGGACAAATACAATGAGCAGTTCTTC. As protein: CASSLRDKYNEQFF. Full variable domain (outside the CDR3, taken from reference TRBV19 and TRBJ2-1): DGGITQSPKYLFRKEGQNVTLSCEQNLNHDAMYWYRQDPGQGLRLIYYSQIVNDFQKGDIAEGYSVSREKKESFPLTVTSAQKNPTAFYLCASSLRDKYNEQFFGPGTRLTVL.

The chain recombines TRBV6-2 or TRBV6-3 with TRBJ1-6; D gene unclear. V was pared by 5 bases and J by 7 bases, with 12 bases between. The CDR3 is 14 residues long. CDR1 and CDR2 (germline): MNHEY, SVGEGT. CDR3 sequence reads: CASSPAGGNSPLHF. The CDR3 DNA reads as TGTGCCAGCAGTCCAGCCGGAGGGAATTCACCCCTCCACTTT.

The rearrangement links TRBV28 to TRBJ1-2; the D gene is possibly TRBD1 (6 bases). CDR3 size: 13 residues. Germline V gene data show CDR1 as MDHEN and CDR2 as SYDVKM. Trimming took off 6 bases at V and 4 bases at J, with 12 bases between the two ends. The CDR3 spells CASRTGPLYGYTF. The CDR3 bases are TGTGCCAGCAGAACAGGGCCACTCTATGGCTACACCTTC.

V gene TRBV7-9 combines with J gene TRBJ2-5; 7 bases align to TRBD1. The V gene's germline CDR1 is SEHNR and CDR2 FQNEAQ (reference sequence). CDR3 length: 17 amino acids. Unmatched junction bases numbered 13, after V lost 5 bases and J lost 1 base. CDR3 region: CASSGRRQGTFQETQYF. CDR3 DNA: TGTGCCAGCAGCGGGCGTCGACAGGGTACCTTCCAAGAGACCCAGTACTTC.

The chain couples TRBV4-1 to TRBJ2-5, with TRBD2 matching 13 bases. The length of the CDR3 is 15 residues. The V gene's germline CDR1 is MGHRA and CDR2 YSYEKL. The V segment lost 5 bases and the J segment 2 bases; nucleotides outside the gene matches: 2. The CDR3 sequence: CASSLGLAGQETQYF. In nucleotides, the CDR3 is TGCGCCAGCAGCTTGGGACTAGCGGGACAAGAGACCCAGTACTTC.

Here the CDR3 reads CASSLDQELAGVRTGELFF. The DNA for the CDR3 is TGTGCCAGCAGCTTAGATCAAGAACTAGCGGGAGTTCGGACCGGGGAGCTGTTTTTT. The gene calls are TRBV11-3 and TRBJ2-2, with 11 nucleotides matching TRBD2. The V segment lost 0 bases and the J segment 5 bases; nucleotides outside the gene matches: 11. The CDR3 totals 19 residues. Per the germline V gene, CDR1 is SGHNT and CDR2 is YENEEA.

The chain joins TRBV19 to TRBJ2-7; the match to TRBD1 covers 8 bases. This CDR3 is built from 14 residues. V dropped 6 bases and J dropped 4; count of bases not matched to a gene: 8. Per the germline V gene, CDR1 is LNHDA and CDR2 is SQIVND (reference sequence). The CDR3 coding sequence is TGTGCCAGTAGCCCGGGACAGGTCCTATACGAGCAGTACTTC. As protein: CASSPGQVLYEQYF.

The chain links TRBV7-6 to TRBJ2-1; possibly TRBD2 for D (6 bases). Germline values: CDR1 SGHVS, CDR2 FNYEAQ. The length of the CDR3 is 16 residues. V was shortened by 5 bases and J by 4 bases, with 18 bases between the two germline ends. CDR3 DNA: TGTGCCAGCAGCCCCCTCGGGGGAAGTCTGTACAATGAGCAGTTCTTC. Protein product: CASSPLGGSLYNEQFF.

CDR3 sequence reads: CASSSGGRGLNYGYTF. The CDR3 DNA is TGCGCCAGCAGCTCGGGGGGCAGGGGCCTTAACTATGGCTACACCTTC. The chain couples TRBV5-1 to TRBJ1-2; perhaps TRBD1 as D (6 bases). The germline gives CDR1 SGHRS, CDR2 YFSETQ. This CDR3 is 16 amino acids long. V lost 3 bases, J lost 1 base, and 16 bases lay in between.

This chain joins TRBV27 and TRBJ2-1, with 9 bases lining up with TRBD2. Unmatched junction bases numbered 8, after V lost 6 bases and J lost 8 bases. This CDR3 is built from 14 residues. CDR1 is MNHEY and CDR2 is SMNVEV in the germline V gene (reference sequence). In nucleotides, the CDR3 is TGTGCCAGCAGGCGGGGCGGGAGGGTGGATGAGCAGTTCTTC. Amino acids: CASRRGGRVDEQFF.

The chain is built from TRBV28 and TRBJ1-1; D gene ambiguous. Trimming took off 2 bases at V and 8 bases at J, with 6 bases between the two ends. Looked up from germline, CDR1 is MDHEN and CDR2 is SYDVKM. CDR3 size: 11 residues. The CDR3 spells CASSLSLEAFF. The CDR3 coding sequence is TGTGCCAGCAGTTTAAGCCTCGAAGCTTTCTTT.

CDR3 sequence (DNA): TGTGCCAGCAGCTTAGACGGCCTAGCTGCCCACGAGCAGTACTTC. Amino acid sequence: CASSLDGLAAHEQYF. The chain recombines TRBV11-2 with TRBJ2-7; D may be TRBD2 (5 bases). Germline V gives CDR1 SGHAT, CDR2 FQNNGV. Deletions cut 0 bases from V and 5 bases from J, with 14 bases between. The CDR3 is 15 residues long.

The V and J genes are TRBV6-1 and TRBJ1-1; a weak D match, TRBD1 (6 bases). V was shortened by 1 base and J by 4 bases, with 13 bases between the two germline ends. Germline CDR1 and CDR2: MNHNS and SASEGT. The CDR3 contains 15 residues. The CDR3 sequence: CASSEGTVIATEAFF. The DNA for the CDR3 is TGTGCCAGCAGTGAAGGGACAGTAATTGCCACTGAAGCTTTCTTT.

J is TRBJ2-5 and V is TRBV4-3; D perhaps matches TRBD1 (6 bases). Trimming took off 0 bases at V and 5 bases at J, with 22 bases between the two ends. Germline V gene lookup returns CDR1 LGHNA and CDR2 YSLEER. This CDR3 spans 18 amino acids. The CDR3 spells CASSQDWGLASVGETQYF. The CDR3 DNA sequence: TGCGCCAGCAGCCAAGATTGGGGGCTAGCCTCCGTCGGGGAGACCCAGTACTTC.

The rearrangement joins TRBV6-5 to TRBJ2-5; perhaps TRBD1 as D (6 bases). Germline lookup yields CDR1 MNHEY and CDR2 SVGAGI. The CDR3 covers 15 residues. Trimming removed 2 bases from V and 5 bases from J, with 15 bases in between. This CDR3 is CASSYGGPLAETQYF. The CDR3 DNA reads as TGTGCCAGCAGTTACGGGGGCCCCTTGGCGGAGACCCAGTACTTC.

The chain has TRBV5-1 and TRBJ1-6; D gene ambiguous. Trimming shortened V by 3 bases and J by 4 bases, and 8 bases separated the two germline ends. Germline V CDR1 and CDR2: SGHRS, YFSETQ. The length of the CDR3 is 14 residues. The CDR3 sequence is CASSSGRYNSPLHF. The CDR3 coding sequence is TGCGCCAGCAGCTCGGGTCGGTATAATTCACCCCTCCACTTT.

The sample holds one count of this clone. The J gene is TRBJ2-2, the V gene TRBV5-4; the D is unclear. CDR1 is SGHNT, CDR2 YYREEE, per germline (reference sequence). Deletions cut 0 bases from V and 0 bases from J, with 6 bases between. The CDR3 spans 15 residues. The CDR3 nucleotides read TGTGCCAGCAGCTTGGGCAGGACGAACACCGGGGAGCTGTTTTTT. Its translation is CASSLGRTNTGELFF.

The chain recombines TRBV6-2 or TRBV6-3 with TRBJ2-1; 7 bases map to TRBD2. This CDR3 contains 14 residues. From germline, CDR1 is MNHEY and CDR2 SVGEGT. Trimming removed 0 bases from V and 6 bases from J; junction bases left unmatched: 2. CDR3 DNA: TGTGCCAGCAGTTACTCAGCGGGGAGCAATGAGCAGTTCTTC. It yields the protein CASSYSAGSNEQFF.